This T cell receptor (beta chain) was identified during a study of PD-L1 blockade in urothelial cancer. On the study more broadly: Male sex and bladder-origin urothelial cancer characterized about 85% of the 29 patients. At 3 weeks (second dose) and 6 weeks after starting treatment, blood was analyzed.

This table comes from immunoSEQ multiplex PCR, and its TCRdb copy is limited to in-frame clones, with some not included. The table includes 30,000 to 40,000 clones, over 75% detected once. Germline-derived CDR1 and CDR2 are MNHEY and SMNVEV (reference sequence). The length of the CDR3 is 17 residues. Germline trimming cut 1 base from V and 5 bases from J; bases unmatched to any gene: 13. Here the sequenced sample was PBMCs, taken around atezolizumab (anti-PD-L1) treatment. The chain is built from TRBV27 and TRBJ2-7; the match to TRBD2 covers 8 bases. The receptor was isolated from a man between 65 and 85 years old with urothelial cancer. The CDR3 here is CASSLYPWGGRFDEQYF. In DNA, the CDR3 is TGTGCCAGCAGTTTATACCCATGGGGCGGGAGGTTTGACGAGCAGTACTTC.